Following are 15 T cell receptor beta chains from one sample sequenced in a study of cytomegalovirus exposure and HLA in healthy donors. In the PCR, 60 Vbeta and 13 Jbeta primers were used. Produced via immunoSEQ multiplex PCR; TCRdb's table is partial and in-frame only. This sample's clone table lists about 200,000 clones. The sequenced material came from PBMCs. The receptors were gathered from a boy aged 5-17 years in good health and CMV-seronegative.

The chain has TRBV5-4 and TRBJ2-5; D is ambiguous. Trimming took off 0 bases at V and 4 bases at J, with 7 bases between the two ends. The CDR3 length is 13 residues. Germline-derived CDR1 and CDR2 are SGHNT and YYREEE (reference sequence). The DNA for the CDR3 is TGTGCCAGCAGCTTGGCCCCCCGAGAGACCCAGTACTTC. It is translated as CASSLAPRETQYF.

The CDR3 DNA reads as TGTGTCAGAAGCGACGAAACCGCAAGGGGAAACAATCAGCCCCAGCATTTT. Translating gives CVRSDETARGNNQPQHF. The rearrangement joins TRBV7-5 to TRBJ1-5; the D call in the table, TRBD1, was not verified against the DNA. TRBV7-5 is a recognized pseudogene. This CDR3 is built from 17 residues.

The rearrangement uses TRBV5-1 and TRBJ1-2; 11 bases are shared with TRBD1. Trimming removed 4 bases from V and 3 bases from J; junction bases left unmatched: 5. CDR1 and CDR2 (germline): SGHRS, YFSETQ. This CDR3 spans 15 amino acids. The CDR3 DNA sequence: TGCGCCAGCAGCACCGGGACAGGGGGTGACTATGGCTACACCTTC. Its protein is CASSTGTGGDYGYTF.

The V gene is TRBV25-1, the J gene TRBJ1-1; a possible D gene is TRBD1 (5 bases). Germline V gene sequence: CDR1 MGHDK, CDR2 SYGVNS. Trimming cost V 5 bases and J 3 bases, with 10 bases left between them. The CDR3 sequence is 13 residues long. CDR3 sequence reads: CASSTRGDTEAFF. Written as DNA, the CDR3 is TGTGCCAGCAGTACCCGGGGGGACACTGAAGCTTTCTTT.

The chain uses TRBV15 and TRBJ1-1, with TRBD1 as a possible D gene (5 bases). Germline CDR1 reads LNHNV; CDR2 reads YYDKDF (reference sequence). This CDR3 contains 14 residues. Trimming cost V 4 bases and J 4 bases, with 13 bases left between them. The CDR3 region is CATSTGGDGTEAFF. The CDR3 DNA sequence: TGTGCCACCAGCACGGGGGGGGATGGCACTGAAGCTTTCTTT.

This chain uses TRBV11-2 with TRBJ2-7; D possibly corresponds to TRBD2 (7 bases). Per germline, CDR1 SGHAT and CDR2 FQNNGV. Trimming pared 3 bases from V and 7 bases from J, leaving 10 bases between. The length of the CDR3 is 12 residues. The DNA of the CDR3 is TGTGCCAGCAGCTTGGGGGGGCGGGAGCAGTACTTC. Protein: CASSLGGREQYF.

The V and J genes are TRBV27 and TRBJ2-7, with 8 positions matching TRBD1. V shed 6 bases and J 3 bases; nucleotides not matched to a gene: 10. Germline CDR1 reads MNHEY; CDR2 reads SMNVEV (reference sequence). The CDR3 extends over 15 amino acids. CDR3 in DNA: TGTGCCAGCAGCCCCAGGGGGCAGGGGGGCTACGAGCAGTACTTC. It specifies CASSPRGQGGYEQYF.

This rearrangement joins TRBV5-1 to TRBJ1-1, with TRBD1 as a possible D gene (6 bases). V dropped 0 bases and J dropped 1 base, with 16 bases sitting between them. Germline loops: CDR1 SGHRS, CDR2 YFSETQ. CDR3 length equals 17 residues. CDR3 sequence reads: CASSLGPHGQQNTEAFF. The CDR3 bases are TGCGCCAGCAGCTTGGGCCCCCACGGACAGCAGAACACTGAAGCTTTCTTT.

The V and J genes are TRBV19 and TRBJ1-1; D is perhaps TRBD1 (5 bases). The germline CDR1 and CDR2 sequences are LNHDA and SQIVND (reference sequence). This CDR3 is built from 14 residues. The V end lost 1 base, the J end lost 4 bases, and 10 bases lay between the germline ends. The CDR3 DNA reads TGTGCCAGTAGTATAGGGGGCGGGGTCACTGAAGCTTTCTTT. This translates into CASSIGGGVTEAFF.

The gene calls are TRBV30 and TRBJ1-1, with D unresolved. The length of the CDR3 is 12 residues. Per germline, CDR1 GTSNPN and CDR2 SVGIG (reference sequence). Trimming stripped 1 base from V and 6 bases from J, with 9 bases between. CDR3 DNA: TGTGCCTGGAGTGGGATAGCCCCTGAAGCTTTCTTT. The encoded protein is CAWSGIAPEAFF.

V and J are TRBV4-1 and TRBJ2-2; 8 nucleotides align to TRBD2. Losses at the gene ends were 2 bases for V and 7 bases for J; bases not matched to a gene: 6. Germline values: CDR1 MGHRA, CDR2 YSYEKL. The CDR3 contains 15 residues. Here the CDR3 reads CASSQPGLVIGELFF. As DNA, the CDR3 is TGCGCCAGCAGCCAACCGGGACTAGTAATCGGGGAGCTGTTTTTT.

The chain joins TRBV29-1 to TRBJ1-4, with unresolved D. This CDR3 contains 14 residues. V was pared by 2 bases and J by 8 bases, with 15 bases between. Germline V gene lookup returns CDR1 SQVTM and CDR2 ANQGSEA. In nucleotides, the CDR3 is TGCAGCGTTGAAATCCCCCTCCACGGGGAAAAACTGTTTTTT. This encodes CSVEIPLHGEKLFF.

The chain couples TRBV18 to TRBJ2-1; 8 bases are shared with TRBD1. Germline CDR1 is KGHSH and CDR2 is LQKENI. Germline trimming cut 5 bases from V and 0 bases from J; bases unmatched to any gene: 3. This CDR3 has 15 residues. CDR3 sequence reads: CASSNRGSSYNEQFF. The CDR3, as DNA: TGTGCCAGCTCAAACAGGGGGAGCTCCTACAATGAGCAGTTCTTC.

The CDR3 region is CASSSSVGGRTDTQYF. The CDR3 nucleotides are TGTGCCAGCAGCTCTTCGGTGGGCGGGCGCACAGATACGCAGTATTTT. V and J are TRBV9 and TRBJ2-3, with a tentative D call TRBD2 (5 bases). This CDR3 contains 16 residues. Trimming shortened V by 4 bases and J by 1 base, and 16 bases separated the two germline ends. The V gene's germline CDR1 is SGDLS and CDR2 YYNGEE.

The rearrangement uses TRBV4-2 and TRBJ2-3; no reliable D call. V was cut by 0 bases and J by 4 bases, with 5 bases left in between. The CDR3 runs 13 residues. Germline loops: CDR1 LGHNA, CDR2 YNFKEQ. This CDR3 reads CASSQETADTQYF. The CDR3 nucleotides read TGTGCCAGCAGCCAAGAAACTGCAGATACGCAGTATTTT.